Given below is one T cell receptor beta chain in context. Its antigen is not known. This entry comes from a study of T-cell memory formation after mild COVID-19. Study-wide context: Clusters were largely donor specific. Study results and caveats: Some SARS-CoV-2-responding clones were already detected in memory before infection. Clones from the second wave (peaking day 37) had unconfirmed SARS-CoV-2 specificity.

Each CDR3 protein is one row after TCRdb ran MiXCR on the 5' RACE reads. The sample comprises approximately 350,000 distinct CDR3 sequences, approximately 27% of which are singletons, and 13% rests with the top ten. This CDR3 comprises 13 residues. Germline CDR1 MNHEY, CDR2 SVGAGI. The ends were cut back, 6 bases at V and 6 bases at J, with 13 bases in the middle. The chain combines TRBV6-5 with TRBJ2-3, with D unresolved. The receptor was isolated from an adult woman who had mild COVID-19 (a few samples of this study predate the infection). Cell type and time point are not known. The sample taken for sequencing was PBMCs or a T cell subset sorted from them (not recorded which). CDR3 bases: TGTGCCAGCAGGGTTGCGGAGTACGATACGCAGTATTTT. This codes for CASRVAEYDTQYF.